This record concerns one T cell receptor (beta chain) sequence. Original analysis: Reference gene primer amplification yielded estimated nucleated cell counts. Profiling relied on immunoSEQ multiplex PCR, and the TCRdb table lists in-frame clones only, not all of them. D and trimming were read from the DNA, whereas the V and J calls and clone size are those reported in that table. Here the sample spans roughly 300,000 clones, around 87% being singletons. This sample stems from a study of blood T cell repertoires in COVID-19. Study-level background: Sites across the United States, Italy and Spain contributed samples from acute and convalescent COVID-19. PBMCs, B-cell-depleted T cells, or T cells provided the cDNA or gDNA that made up the material.

This CDR3 contains 14 residues. Germline CDR1 MGHRA, CDR2 YSYEKL. Unmatched junction bases numbered 3, after V lost 3 bases and J lost 4 bases. This receptor was identified in a woman aged 45 to 65 who had recovered from COVID-19. The sequenced sample was peripheral blood. The chain carries TRBV4-1 and TRBJ1-3; 7 bases fit TRBD1. The CDR3 bases are TGCGCCAGCAGCCAGCCGACAGGGGGAAACACCATATATTTT. Its translation is CASSQPTGGNTIYF.